The sequence of this T cell receptor (beta chain) was determined in a study of blood T cell repertoires in COVID-19 (dated by TCRdb to 2018 to 2020). At the level of the whole study: Samples covering the acute and convalescent phases of COVID-19 were provided by collaborators in the United States, Italy and Spain. The prospective study material was composed of cDNA or gDNA derived from T cells, B-cell-depleted T cells, or PBMCs. Samples came from the ongoing ImmuneRACE study (first 160 participants) plus 1,254 subjects from 6 global collaborators. Where available, HLA class I and class II types were taken from metadata supplied by the sample provider and were not determined by assay-based typing. The sample metadata nearly always contained a de-identified subject ID, COVID-19 status, age in years and sex. The repertoires were released in a freely available public database meant as a resource for research on the immune response to SARS-CoV-2. The dataset comprised deeply sampled blood TCRbeta repertoires from subjects exposed to, actively infected with, or recovered from COVID-19.

Of note for this clone: Its antigen remains undetermined. Base qualities are missing; no much larger clone stands one base away.

V and J lose 11 bases and 8 bases, and a span of 25 bases separates them. As encoded in the germline V gene, CDR1 is ENHRY while CDR2 is SYGVKD. Its CDR3 holds 15 amino acids, cysteine through phenylalanine. Solely the CDR3 DNA is kept, with 45 bases framed from the first base. General study outcomes and caveats: The quantity of clinical and demographic metadata differed by source and by participant and was supplied without curation.

The collaborating institutions used their own protocols to collect whole blood in K2EDTA tubes. For TCRbeta analysis, collaborator samples were shipped as frozen whole blood, as isolated PBMCs, or as DNA extracted from either sample type. TCRbeta CDR3 regions were amplified from genomic DNA by means of the immunoSEQ Assay, a bias-controlled multiplex PCR. From the authors' description of their analysis: Nucleated cell counts per sample were estimated from amplification of reference gene primers within the assay. To quantify the absolute abundance of each unique TCRbeta CDR3 rearrangement, sequence reads were collapsed and filtered. For each sample, productive Simpson clonality was calculated as the square root of Simpson's diversity index across productive rearrangements. TCRdb stores this immuneACCESS table with in-frame sequences only. Part of the clones is absent; in the studies checked, under half of the shortfall reflects unresolved V genes, and no reason is known for the rest. The V and J calls and clone size were taken over from that table, and D and trimming were inferred from the DNA. Present in this sample are 100,000 or so clones, roughly 92% of which were seen just once. The leading ten clones occupy roughly 5% of the sample.

The source material was peripheral blood. The clonotype comes from a man in his 70s with acute or convalescent COVID-19. This sequence uses TRBV10-3 and TRBJ2-1; TRBD2 is perhaps the D gene, given 6 matching bases. The CDR3 amino acid sequence is: CAAKKGLAAADEQFF. At the DNA level, the sequence is TGTGCCGCCAAAAAGGGACTGGCGGCAGCGGATGAGCAGTTCTTC.